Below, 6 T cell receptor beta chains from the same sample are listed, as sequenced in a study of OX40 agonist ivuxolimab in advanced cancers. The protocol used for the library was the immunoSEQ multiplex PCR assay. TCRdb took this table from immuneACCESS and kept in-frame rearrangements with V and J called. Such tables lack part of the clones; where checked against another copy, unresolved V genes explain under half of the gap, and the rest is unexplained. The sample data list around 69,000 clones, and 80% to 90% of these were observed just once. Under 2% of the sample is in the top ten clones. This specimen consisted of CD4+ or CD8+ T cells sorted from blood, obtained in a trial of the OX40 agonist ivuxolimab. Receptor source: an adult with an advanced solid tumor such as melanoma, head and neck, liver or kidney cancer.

This CDR3 is CASSLPGAYEQYF. CDR3 in DNA: TGTGCCAGCAGCTTGCCAGGGGCCTACGAGCAGTACTTC. The V call is TRBV5-4, the J call TRBJ2-7, with a tentative D call TRBD1 (6 bases). This CDR3 is 13 amino acids long. V shed 1 base and J shed 2 bases, with 7 bases lying between them. In germline, CDR1 is SGHNT, CDR2 YYREEE (reference sequence).

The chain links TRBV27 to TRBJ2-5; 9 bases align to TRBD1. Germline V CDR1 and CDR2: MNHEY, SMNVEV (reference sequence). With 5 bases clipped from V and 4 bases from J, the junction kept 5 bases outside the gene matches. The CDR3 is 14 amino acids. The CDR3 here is CASSPRGQGETQYF. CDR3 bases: TGTGCCAGCAGTCCCCGGGGACAGGGAGAGACCCAGTACTTC.

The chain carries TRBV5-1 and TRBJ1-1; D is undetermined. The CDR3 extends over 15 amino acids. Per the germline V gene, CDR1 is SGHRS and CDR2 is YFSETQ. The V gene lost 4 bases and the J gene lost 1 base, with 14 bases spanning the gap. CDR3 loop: CASSLAWIGNTEAFF. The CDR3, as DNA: TGCGCCAGCAGCCTGGCTTGGATTGGGAACACTGAAGCTTTCTTT.

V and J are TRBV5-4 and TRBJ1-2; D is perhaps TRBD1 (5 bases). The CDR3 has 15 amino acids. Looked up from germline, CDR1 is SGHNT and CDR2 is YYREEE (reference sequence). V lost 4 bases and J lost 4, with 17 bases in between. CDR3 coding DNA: TGTGCCAGCAGCCCGGACCAGGGACGTATCTATGGCTACACCTTC. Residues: CASSPDQGRIYGYTF.

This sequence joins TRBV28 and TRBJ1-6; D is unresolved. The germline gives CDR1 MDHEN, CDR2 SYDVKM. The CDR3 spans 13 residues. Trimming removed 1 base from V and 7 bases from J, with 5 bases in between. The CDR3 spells CASSLLGNSPLHF. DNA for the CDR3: TGTGCCAGCAGTTTATTGGGGAATTCACCCCTCCACTTT.

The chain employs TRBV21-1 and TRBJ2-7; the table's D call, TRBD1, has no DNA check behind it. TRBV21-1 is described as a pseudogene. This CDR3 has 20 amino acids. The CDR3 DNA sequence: TGTGCCAGCAGCAAATGCCCTGAAAGAGACAGGGGGCGAGAAGTCTACGAGCAGTACTTC. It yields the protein CASSKCPERDRGREVYEQYF.